One and the same sample provided the 8 T cell receptor beta chains below, sequenced in a study of cytomegalovirus exposure and HLA in healthy donors. Use of 60 Vbeta and 13 Jbeta primers characterized the PCR. Assay: immunoSEQ multiplex PCR; the TCRdb copy retains only in-frame clones and omits some. This sample carries around 150,000 clones, about 79% of them seen once, and the ten largest clones take around 0.97%. The sample consisted of PBMCs. The receptors come from a woman aged 45-60 years in good health and CMV-seropositive.

The J gene is TRBJ2-7, the V gene TRBV13; 14 bases map to TRBD2. The CDR3 loop spans 15 amino acids. V dropped 5 bases and J dropped 7; count of bases not matched to a gene: 7. Germline V gene lookup returns CDR1 PRHDT and CDR2 FYEKMQ (reference sequence). DNA of the CDR3: TGTGCCAGCAGCGGCCGGGGACTAGCGGGAGATGAGCAGTACTTC. It codes for CASSGRGLAGDEQYF.

The genes are TRBV10-3 and TRBJ2-1; 8 bases map to TRBD1. The CDR3 has 15 amino acids. Germline-derived CDR1 and CDR2 are ENHRY and SYGVKD. V gave up 2 bases and J gave up 3 bases; unmatched junction bases: 3. The CDR3 sequence is CAISEQGAGYNEQFF. The CDR3 DNA is TGTGCCATCAGTGAGCAGGGGGCGGGCTACAATGAGCAGTTCTTC.

The rearrangement uses TRBV4-1 and TRBJ2-1; TRBD2 matches at 7 bases. CDR3 size: 17 residues. With V trimmed by 4 bases and J by 1 base, 10 bases remained unmatched. From germline, CDR1 is MGHRA and CDR2 YSYEKL. CDR3 sequence (DNA): TGCGCCAGCAGCCCACTCCGTGCGGGAGCTTCCTACAATGAGCAGTTCTTC. Its protein is CASSPLRAGASYNEQFF.

This chain joins TRBV27 and TRBJ2-3; 8 bases line up with TRBD2. The CDR3 consists of 15 residues. Trimming took 4 bases from V and 0 from J; bases not matched to a gene: 3. The germline V gene has CDR1 MNHEY and CDR2 SMNVEV (reference sequence). CDR3 sequence (DNA): TGTGCCAGCAGTTCGACTAGCGCAAGCACAGATACGCAGTATTTT. This codes for CASSSTSASTDTQYF.

J is TRBJ2-5 and V is TRBV11-2, with D perhaps TRBD2 (6 bases). The CDR3 covers 15 residues. Trimming cost V 5 bases and J 5 bases, with 18 bases left between them. The germline V gene encodes CDR1 SGHAT and CDR2 FQNNGV. The CDR3 sequence is CASSQQVTSKETQYF. In DNA, the CDR3 is TGTGCCAGCAGCCAACAAGTGACTAGTAAGGAGACCCAGTACTTC.

In nucleotides, the CDR3 is TGTGCCAGCAGTCCAGGACTAGCGGGACAAGAGACCCAGTACTTC. Translating it yields CASSPGLAGQETQYF. V and J are TRBV9 and TRBJ2-5, with 12 bases lining up with TRBD2. Germline loops: CDR1 SGDLS, CDR2 YYNGEE. The CDR3 totals 15 residues. After removal of 5 bases from V and 2 bases from J, the junction contained 4 bases not matched to a gene.

The V call is TRBV4-1, the J call TRBJ2-1; TRBD2 might be the D (5 bases). V lost 1 base and J lost 1, with 14 bases in between. Germline CDR1 and CDR2: MGHRA and YSYEKL. This CDR3 contains 17 residues. The CDR3 bases are TGCGCCAGCAGCCAAGGGGCGCGGGTACATTCCTACAATGAGCAGTTCTTC. This codes for CASSQGARVHSYNEQFF.

A few counts support this clone. The rearrangement joins TRBV19 to TRBJ2-5; D unclear. The CDR3 is 14 amino acids. The germline CDR1 and CDR2 sequences are LNHDA and SQIVND (reference sequence). V dropped 5 bases and J dropped 3 bases, with 13 bases sitting between them. The DNA for the CDR3 is TGTGCCAGTAGTCGCGGTGGGTATAAAGAGACCCAGTACTTC. Protein product: CASSRGGYKETQYF.